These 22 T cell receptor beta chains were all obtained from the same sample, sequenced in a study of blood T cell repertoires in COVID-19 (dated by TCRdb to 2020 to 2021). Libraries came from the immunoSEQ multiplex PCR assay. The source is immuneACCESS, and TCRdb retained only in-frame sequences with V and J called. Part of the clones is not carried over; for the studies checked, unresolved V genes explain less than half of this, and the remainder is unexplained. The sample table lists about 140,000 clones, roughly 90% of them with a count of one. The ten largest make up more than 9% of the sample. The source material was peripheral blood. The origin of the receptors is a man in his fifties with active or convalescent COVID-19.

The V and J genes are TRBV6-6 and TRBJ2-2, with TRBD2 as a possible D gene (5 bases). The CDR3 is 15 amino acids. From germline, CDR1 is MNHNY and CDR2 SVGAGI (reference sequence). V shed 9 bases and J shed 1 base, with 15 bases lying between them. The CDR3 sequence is CASKEAHKNTGELFF. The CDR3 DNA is TGTGCCAGTAAGGAGGCACATAAGAACACCGGGGAGCTGTTTTTT.

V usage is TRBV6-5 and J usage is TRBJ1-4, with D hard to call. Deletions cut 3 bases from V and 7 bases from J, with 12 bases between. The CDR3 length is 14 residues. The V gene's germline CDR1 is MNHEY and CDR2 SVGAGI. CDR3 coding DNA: TGTGCCAGCAGTTATGTAGGGCGGGCTGAAAAACTGTTTTTT. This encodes CASSYVGRAEKLFF.

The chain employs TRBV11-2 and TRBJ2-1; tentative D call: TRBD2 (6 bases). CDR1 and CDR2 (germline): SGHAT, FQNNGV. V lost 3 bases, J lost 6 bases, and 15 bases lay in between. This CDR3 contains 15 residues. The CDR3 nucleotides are TGTGCCAGCAGCTTGCGCCGGGACTCGACCAATGAGCAGTTCTTC. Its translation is CASSLRRDSTNEQFF. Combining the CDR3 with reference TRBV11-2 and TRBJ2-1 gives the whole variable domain EAGVAQSPRYKIIEKRQSVAFWCNPISGHATLYWYQQILGQGPKLLIQFQNNGVVDDSQLPKDRFSAERLKGVDSTLKIQPAKLEDSAVYLCASSLRRDSTNEQFFGPGTRLTVL.

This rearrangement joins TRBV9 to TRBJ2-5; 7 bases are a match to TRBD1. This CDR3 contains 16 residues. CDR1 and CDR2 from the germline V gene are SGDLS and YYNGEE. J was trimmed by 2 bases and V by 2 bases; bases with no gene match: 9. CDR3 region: CASSVRDSFLQETQYF. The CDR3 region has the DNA TGTGCCAGCAGCGTCCGGGACAGCTTTTTACAAGAGACCCAGTACTTC.

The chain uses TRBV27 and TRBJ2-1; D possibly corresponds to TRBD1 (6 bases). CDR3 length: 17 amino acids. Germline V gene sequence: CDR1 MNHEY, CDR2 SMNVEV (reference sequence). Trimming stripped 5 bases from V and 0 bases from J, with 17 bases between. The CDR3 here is CASSSPGTPSSYNEQFF. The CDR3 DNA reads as TGTGCCAGCAGTAGCCCCGGGACACCAAGCTCCTACAATGAGCAGTTCTTC.

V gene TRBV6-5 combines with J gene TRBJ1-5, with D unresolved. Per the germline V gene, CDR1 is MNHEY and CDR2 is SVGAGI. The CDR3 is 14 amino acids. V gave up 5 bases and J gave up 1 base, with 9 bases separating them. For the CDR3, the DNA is TGTGCCAGCAGTCCCGGGTCCAGCAATCAGCCCCAGCATTTT. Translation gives CASSPGSSNQPQHF.

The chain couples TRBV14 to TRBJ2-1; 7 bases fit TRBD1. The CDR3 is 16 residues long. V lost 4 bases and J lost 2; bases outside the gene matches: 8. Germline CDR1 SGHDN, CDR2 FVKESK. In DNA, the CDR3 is TGTGCCAGCAGCCGGGAGACAGGGACCCCCTACAATGAGCAGTTCTTC. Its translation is CASSRETGTPYNEQFF.

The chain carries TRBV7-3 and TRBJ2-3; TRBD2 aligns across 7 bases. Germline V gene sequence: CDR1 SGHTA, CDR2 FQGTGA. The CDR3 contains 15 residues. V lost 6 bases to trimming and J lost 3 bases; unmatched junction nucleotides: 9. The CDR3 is CASSKAGVGTDTQYF. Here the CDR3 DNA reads TGTGCCAGCAGTAAGGCGGGAGTAGGAACAGATACGCAGTATTTT.

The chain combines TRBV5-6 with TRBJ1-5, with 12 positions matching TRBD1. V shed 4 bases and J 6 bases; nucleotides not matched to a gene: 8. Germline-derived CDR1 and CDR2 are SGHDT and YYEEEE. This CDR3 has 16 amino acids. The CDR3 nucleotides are TGTGCCAGCAGCGCGGGACAGGGGGCGAAGAGTCAGCCCCAGCATTTT. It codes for CASSAGQGAKSQPQHF.

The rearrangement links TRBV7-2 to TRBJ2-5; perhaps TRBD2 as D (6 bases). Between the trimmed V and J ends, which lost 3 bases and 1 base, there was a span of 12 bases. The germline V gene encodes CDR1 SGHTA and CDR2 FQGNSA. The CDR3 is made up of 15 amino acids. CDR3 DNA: TGTGCCAGCAGCTTCGGAGGGAACCCCCAAGAGACCCAGTACTTC. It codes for CASSFGGNPQETQYF.

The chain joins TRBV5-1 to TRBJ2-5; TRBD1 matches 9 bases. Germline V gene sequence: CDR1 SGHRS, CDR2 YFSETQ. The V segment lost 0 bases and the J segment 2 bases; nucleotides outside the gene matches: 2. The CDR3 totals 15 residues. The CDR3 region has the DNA TGCGCCAGCAGCTTGGTGGGACAGGGACAAGAGACCCAGTACTTC. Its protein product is CASSLVGQGQETQYF. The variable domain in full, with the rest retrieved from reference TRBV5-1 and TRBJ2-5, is KAGVTQTPRYLIKTRGQQVTLSCSPISGHRSVSWYQQTPGQGLQFLFEYFSETQRNKGNFPGRFSGRQFSNSRSEMNVSTLELGDSALYLCASSLVGQGQETQYFGPGTRLLVL.

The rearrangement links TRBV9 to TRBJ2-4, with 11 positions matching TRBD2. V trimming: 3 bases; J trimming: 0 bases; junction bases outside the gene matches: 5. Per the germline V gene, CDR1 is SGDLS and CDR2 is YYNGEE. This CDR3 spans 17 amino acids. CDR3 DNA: TGTGCCAGCAGCGGTACTAGCGGGAGAGTAGCCAAAAACATTCAGTACTTC. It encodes CASSGTSGRVAKNIQYF.

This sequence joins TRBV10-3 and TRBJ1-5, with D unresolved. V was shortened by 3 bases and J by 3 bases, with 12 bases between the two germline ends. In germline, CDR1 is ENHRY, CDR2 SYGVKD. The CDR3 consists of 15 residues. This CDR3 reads CAISESGSYNQPQHF. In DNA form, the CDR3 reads TGTGCCATCAGTGAAAGCGGCAGCTACAATCAGCCCCAGCATTTT.

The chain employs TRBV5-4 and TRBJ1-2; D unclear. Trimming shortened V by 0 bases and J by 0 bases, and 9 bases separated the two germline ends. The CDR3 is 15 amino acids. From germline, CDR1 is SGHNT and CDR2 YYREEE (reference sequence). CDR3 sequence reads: CASSLAQNPNYGYTF. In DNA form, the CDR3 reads TGTGCCAGCAGCTTGGCCCAGAACCCTAACTATGGCTACACCTTC.

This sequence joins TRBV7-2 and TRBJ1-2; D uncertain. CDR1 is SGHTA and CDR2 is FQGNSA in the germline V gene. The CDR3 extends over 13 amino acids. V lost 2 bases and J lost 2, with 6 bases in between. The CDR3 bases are TGTGCCAGCAGCTTACAAGCCAACTATGGCTACACCTTC. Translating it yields CASSLQANYGYTF.

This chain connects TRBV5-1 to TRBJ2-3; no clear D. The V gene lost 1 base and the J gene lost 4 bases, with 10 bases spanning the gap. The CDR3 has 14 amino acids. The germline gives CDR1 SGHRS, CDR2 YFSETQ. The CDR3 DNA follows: TGCGCCAGCAGCTTGAGCGTAGTCCCAGATACGCAGTATTTT. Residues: CASSLSVVPDTQYF.

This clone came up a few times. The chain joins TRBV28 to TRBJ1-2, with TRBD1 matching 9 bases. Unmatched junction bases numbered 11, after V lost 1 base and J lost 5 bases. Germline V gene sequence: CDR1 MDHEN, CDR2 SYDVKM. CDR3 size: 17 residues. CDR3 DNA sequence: TGTGCCAGCAGTTTATCAGTCCCGACAGGGGGTCAGTATGGCTACACCTTC. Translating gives CASSLSVPTGGQYGYTF.

The CDR3 is CSEQGVGEQFF. The CDR3 coding sequence is TGCAGCGAACAGGGTGTCGGTGAGCAGTTCTTC. This rearrangement joins TRBV29-1 to TRBJ2-1, with a tentative D call TRBD1 (6 bases). Germline values: CDR1 SQVTM, CDR2 ANQGSEA. This CDR3 spans 11 amino acids. Trimming cost V 7 bases and J 9 bases, with 13 bases left between them.

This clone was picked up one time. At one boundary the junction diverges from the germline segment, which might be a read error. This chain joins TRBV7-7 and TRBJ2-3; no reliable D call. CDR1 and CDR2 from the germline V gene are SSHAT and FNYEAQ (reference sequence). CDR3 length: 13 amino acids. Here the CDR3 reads CASSLSQDGTQYF. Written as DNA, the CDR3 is TGTGCTAGCAGCTTATCTCAGGATGGGACGCAGTATTTT.

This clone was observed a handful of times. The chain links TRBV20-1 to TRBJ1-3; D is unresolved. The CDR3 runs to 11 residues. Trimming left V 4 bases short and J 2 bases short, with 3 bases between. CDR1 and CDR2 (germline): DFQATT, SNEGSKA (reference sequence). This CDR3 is CSATAGNTIYF. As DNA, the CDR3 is TGCAGTGCTACAGCTGGAAACACCATATATTTT.

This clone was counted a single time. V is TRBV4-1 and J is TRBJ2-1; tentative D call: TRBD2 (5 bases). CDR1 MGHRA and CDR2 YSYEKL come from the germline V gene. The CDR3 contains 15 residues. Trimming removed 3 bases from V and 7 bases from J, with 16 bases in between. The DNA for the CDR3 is TGCGCCAGCAGCCATCCCAGAGGGCCTAAAAATGAGCAGTTCTTC. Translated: CASSHPRGPKNEQFF.

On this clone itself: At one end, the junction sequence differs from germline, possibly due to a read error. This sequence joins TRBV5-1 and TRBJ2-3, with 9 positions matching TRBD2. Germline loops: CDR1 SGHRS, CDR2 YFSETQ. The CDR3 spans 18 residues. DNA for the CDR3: TGCGCCAGCGGCTTAACGGGGTATAGCGGGAGAAGTACAGATACGCAGTATTTT. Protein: CASGLTGYSGRSTDTQYF.